This passage covers 2 T cell receptor beta chains from one sample sequenced in a study of blood T cell repertoires in COVID-19 (dated by TCRdb to about 2020). To prepare the library, the immunoSEQ multiplex PCR assay was applied. What TCRdb holds here is the immuneACCESS table cut down to in-frame rearrangements. Part of the clones is not present; checked against another copy, under half of the missing clones reflect an unresolved V gene, and the others are unexplained. The sample has nearly 350,000 clones on record, 88% of them singletons. The ten largest make up around 7.9% of the sample. Sequencing was carried out using peripheral blood. The receptors derive from a woman in her sixties or seventies with COVID-19, enrolled during active disease.

This clone came up once. The rearrangement links TRBV5-3 to TRBJ1-5; a possible D gene is TRBD1 (5 bases). TRBV5-3 is noted as an ORF with a role that remains uncertain. V lost 5 bases and J 3 bases, leaving 24 bases between the germline ends. This CDR3 region has 18 residues. CDR3 DNA: TGTGCCAGAAGACCACGCAACCCGACAGTGGCCCTCAATCAGCCCCAGCATTTT. It translates to CARRPRNPTVALNQPQHF.

V is TRBV6-2 or TRBV6-3 and J is TRBJ1-2, with D possibly being TRBD1 (5 bases). Trimming cost V 0 bases and J 2 bases, with 10 bases left between them. The CDR3 runs 15 residues. CDR1 and CDR2 (germline): MNHEY, SVGEGT. The CDR3 coding sequence is TGTGCCAGCAGTTACTCGCGGCAGGGAAACTATGGCTACACCTTC. Protein product: CASSYSRQGNYGYTF.